This TCR beta chain derives from a study of T cell changes during pregnancy in multiple sclerosis. The repertoire was sequenced with immunoSEQ multiplex PCR; TCRdb's copy has only in-frame clones and lacks some. Here the sample spans more than 50,000 clones, around nine tenths being singletons. Trimming stripped 7 bases from V and 5 bases from J, with 23 bases between. CDR3 length: 16 amino acids. Per germline, CDR1 LNHNV and CDR2 YYDKDF (reference sequence). The sequences come from peripheral blood, collected in the first trimester of pregnancy. The TCR sequence derives from a female donor in good health, enrolled as a control in a pregnancy study. V and J are TRBV15 and TRBJ2-5; D gene uncertain. CDR3 coding DNA: TGTGCCACCACCACTCTCACGCTAACTACCGGGGAGACCCAGTACTTC. Its protein product is CATTTLTLTTGETQYF.